This TCR beta chain originates from a study of blood T cell repertoires in COVID-19 (dated by TCRdb to about 2020). About the study as a whole: The collaborator samples originated in the United States, Italy and Spain and spanned the acute and convalescent phases of COVID-19. The material from the prospective study consisted of cDNA or gDNA derived from T cells, B-cell-depleted T cells, or PBMCs. Subjects who had been exposed to COVID-19, were actively infected with it, or had recovered from it provided the deeply sampled blood TCRbeta repertoires that made up the dataset. The repertoires were released in a freely available public database intended as a resource for research on the immune response to SARS-CoV-2. Samples came from the ongoing ImmuneRACE study (first 160 participants) plus 1,254 subjects from 6 global collaborators. Nearly every sample came with metadata listing a de-identified subject ID, COVID-19 status, age in years and sex. Where available, HLA class I and class II types were obtained from metadata supplied by the sample provider rather than from assay-based typing. The paper's findings and limits, for the study overall: Clinical and demographic metadata were provided uncurated, with the amount varying by source and participant.

TCRbeta CDR3 regions were amplified from genomic DNA by means of the immunoSEQ Assay, a bias-controlled multiplex PCR. Processing in the source paper ran as follows. The number of nucleated cells in each sample was estimated by amplification of reference gene primers within the assay. Sequence reads were collapsed and filtered to measure the absolute abundance of every unique TCRbeta CDR3 rearrangement. Productive Simpson clonality was computed per sample as the square root of Simpson's diversity index over productive rearrangements. TCRdb's version of the immuneACCESS table is confined to in-frame rearrangements and falls short of the full clone set. An unresolved V gene accounts for under half of the shortfall where checked; the remainder is of unknown origin. V and J calls and clone size are given by that table; D and trimming were obtained from the DNA. The sample includes around 270,000 clones, with over 75% observed a single time. 2.5% to 3.5% of the sample comes from the top ten.

Participants in the prospective study were enrolled through a virtual design, were aged 18 to 89 years, and lived in 20 to 30 United States geographic areas. In the prospective study, cohorts were assigned on the basis of participant-reported clinical history obtained from a screening survey and a study questionnaire. A participant counted as exposed if, within 2 weeks of entering the study, that participant had been in contact with someone who had a PCR-confirmed or clinician-diagnosed COVID-19 case. In the prospective study, whole blood, serum and a nasopharyngeal or oropharyngeal swab were collected from each participant by mobile phlebotomists. Additional blood draws and questionnaires over an approximately 2-month period could optionally be provided by prospective study participants. Prospective study blood samples were shipped either frozen or at room temperature before DNA extraction. Per the germline V gene (reference sequence), GTSNPN is the CDR1 and SVGIG is the CDR2. Trimming accounts for 5 bases at V and 6 bases at J, while the number of junction bases matched to no gene is 2. CDR3 length: 11 amino acids, cysteine to phenylalanine. Only the CDR3 portion is preserved as DNA: 33 bases, with reading frame beginning at the first base.

Remarks on this clone: The antigen it recognizes is unknown. Per-base qualities were not stored, and no clone one base away is much larger.

The V and J genes are TRBV30 and TRBJ1-1, with 8 bases matching TRBD1. This sequence originates from a woman aged 40 to 49 who had been exposed to COVID-19. The material sequenced was PBMCs or T cells enriched from blood (not recorded which). In nucleotide form, the sequence is TGTGCCTGGCAACAGGGGGCTGAAGCTTTCTTT. It translates as CAWQQGAEAFF.